Included here is one TCR beta chain sequence, with context. Its specificity is unknown. All the people who gave samples were healthy bone marrow donors. This record belongs to a study of cytomegalovirus exposure and HLA in healthy donors. At the level of the study: The Caucasian-associated ancestry cluster held 65% to 90% of more than 350 genotyped donors.

The PCR made use of 60 Vbeta and 13 Jbeta primers. Data came from immunoSEQ multiplex PCR; TCRdb stores just in-frame clones and leaves some out. The sample contains about 120,000 clones, 83% of which appear only once. Findings and limits, study-wide: 16,951 TCR beta sequences were associated with HLA alleles at 0.05 false discovery rate in a later analysis. Altogether, some 160 TCR beta chains were recorded as cytomegalovirus-associated.

Germline V gene data show CDR1 as LNHDA and CDR2 as SQIVND (reference sequence). CDR3 size: 13 residues. V gave up 5 bases and J gave up 5 bases, with 12 bases separating them. The chain links TRBV19 to TRBJ1-1, with D perhaps matching TRBD1 (5 bases). The sequenced material came from PBMCs. This TCR derives from a woman between 40 and 55 years old in good health and CMV-seropositive. Here the CDR3 reads CASSAGIRTEAFF. CDR3 DNA sequence: TGTGCCAGTAGTGCAGGGATTCGGACTGAAGCTTTCTTT.